Listed below are T cell receptor beta chains from one sample, sequenced in a study of blood T cell repertoires in COVID-19. Clones were read by immunoSEQ multiplex PCR, and TCRdb kept only the in-frame ones, dropping some. Found here are about 110,000 clones, roughly four fifths of them singletons; the top ten hold 13% to 15%. Sequencing used peripheral blood. Receptors were obtained from a woman aged 55 to 70 with acute or convalescent COVID-19. Each CDR3 is given with its conserved first and last residue. Each record gives: clone size, V gene, J gene, D gene, CDR3 protein, CDR3 DNA. D genes are given only for firm matches. The size of a clone is reported for some rows only, either as once, few or many, or as a class for expanded clones.

abundance: -; v_gene: TRBV11-2; j_gene: TRBJ1-2; d_gene: -; CDR3aa: CASSLTQFNYGYTF; CDR3nt: TGTGCCAGCAGCTTAACCCAGTTTAACTATGGCTACACCTTC
abundance: -; v_gene: TRBV5-1; j_gene: TRBJ2-1; d_gene: TRBD1; CDR3aa: CASSLGQGPYNEQFF; CDR3nt: TGCGCCAGCAGCCTTGGACAGGGACCCTACAATGAGCAGTTCTTC
abundance: -; v_gene: TRBV29-1; j_gene: TRBJ1-2; d_gene: -; CDR3aa: CSVERGTGSNGYTF; CDR3nt: TGCAGCGTTGAAAGGGGGACGGGGAGTAACGGCTACACCTTC
abundance: -; v_gene: TRBV2; j_gene: TRBJ1-2; d_gene: -; CDR3aa: CASSNRVHTYGYTF; CDR3nt: TGTGCCAGCAGTAACAGGGTCCATACCTATGGCTACACCTTC
abundance: -; v_gene: TRBV27; j_gene: TRBJ2-1; d_gene: -; CDR3aa: CASSLSISNHEQFF; CDR3nt: TGTGCCAGCAGTTTATCTATTAGCAACCATGAGCAGTTCTTC
abundance: -; v_gene: TRBV18; j_gene: TRBJ1-1; d_gene: TRBD1; CDR3aa: CASSPQGQGALDTEAFF; CDR3nt: TGTGCCAGCTCACCCCAAGGACAGGGGGCCTTGGACACTGAAGCTTTCTTT
abundance: -; v_gene: TRBV7-9; j_gene: TRBJ2-6; d_gene: TRBD2; CDR3aa: CASSPGLAGNSGANVLTF; CDR3nt: TGTGCCAGCAGCCCGGGACTAGCGGGGAACTCTGGGGCCAACGTCCTGACTTTC
abundance: once; v_gene: TRBV19; j_gene: TRBJ2-3; d_gene: -; CDR3aa: CASSTLNTQYF; CDR3nt: TGTGCCAGTAGTACACTAAATACGCAGTATTTT
abundance: -; v_gene: TRBV11-1; j_gene: TRBJ1-6; d_gene: -; CDR3aa: CASSFAGNNSPLHF; CDR3nt: TGTGCCAGCAGCTTCGCAGGGAATAATTCACCCCTCCACTTT
abundance: -; v_gene: TRBV19; j_gene: TRBJ1-1; d_gene: -; CDR3aa: CASSRETAVYTEAFF; CDR3nt: TGTGCCAGTAGTAGGGAGACGGCCGTATACACTGAAGCTTTCTTT
abundance: -; v_gene: TRBV6-5; j_gene: TRBJ1-4; d_gene: -; CDR3aa: CASSYSWGGNEKLFF; CDR3nt: TGTGCCAGCAGTTACTCGTGGGGAGGAAATGAAAAACTGTTTTTT
abundance: -; v_gene: TRBV19; j_gene: TRBJ1-2; d_gene: -; CDR3aa: CASRSQQYGYTF; CDR3nt: TGTGCCAGTAGGTCACAGCAATATGGCTACACCTTC
abundance: -; v_gene: TRBV7-9; j_gene: TRBJ1-5; d_gene: TRBD1; CDR3aa: CASSPGTGAYSNQPQHF; CDR3nt: TGTGCCAGCAGCCCAGGGACAGGGGCGTATAGCAATCAGCCCCAGCATTTT
abundance: -; v_gene: TRBV15; j_gene: TRBJ2-1; d_gene: TRBD2; CDR3aa: CATSRGGTSGSHNEQFF; CDR3nt: TGTGCCACCAGCAGAGGCGGGACTAGCGGGAGCCACAATGAGCAGTTCTTC
abundance: -; v_gene: TRBV18; j_gene: TRBJ1-2; d_gene: -; CDR3aa: CASSGDTTNYGYTF; CDR3nt: TGTGCCAGCTCTGGGGACACAACGAACTATGGCTACACCTTC
abundance: -; v_gene: TRBV15; j_gene: TRBJ2-2; d_gene: -; CDR3aa: CATSRAGGASGELFF; CDR3nt: TGTGCCACCAGCAGGGCTGGGGGGGCGAGCGGGGAGCTGTTTTTT
abundance: -; v_gene: TRBV4-1; j_gene: TRBJ2-2; d_gene: -; CDR3aa: CASSQDEAGRELFF; CDR3nt: TGCGCCAGCAGCCAAGATGAGGCGGGCCGGGAGCTGTTTTTT
abundance: -; v_gene: TRBV6-5; j_gene: TRBJ2-2; d_gene: -; CDR3aa: CASTWKGETGELFF; CDR3nt: TGTGCCAGCACCTGGAAGGGAGAGACCGGGGAGCTGTTTTTT
abundance: -; v_gene: TRBV6-5; j_gene: TRBJ2-7; d_gene: TRBD1; CDR3aa: CASSYLDREYF; CDR3nt: TGTGCCAGCAGTTACCTGGACAGGGAGTACTTC
abundance: -; v_gene: TRBV6-1; j_gene: TRBJ1-4; d_gene: -; CDR3aa: CASSGTWRTNNEKLFF; CDR3nt: TGTGCCAGCAGTGGGACATGGAGAACCAATAATGAAAAACTGTTTTTT
abundance: once; v_gene: TRBV9; j_gene: TRBJ2-3; d_gene: TRBD2; CDR3aa: CASSVVGAGGVDTQYF; CDR3nt: TGTGCCAGCAGCGTAGTCGGAGCGGGGGGTGTGGATACGCAGTATTTT
abundance: -; v_gene: TRBV5-1; j_gene: TRBJ1-1; d_gene: -; CDR3aa: CASSGGQLHTEAFF; CDR3nt: TGCGCCAGCAGCGGGGGACAACTGCACACTGAAGCTTTCTTT
abundance: -; v_gene: TRBV3-1/TRBV3-2; j_gene: TRBJ1-6; d_gene: -; CDR3aa: CASSYDRNSPLHF; CDR3nt: TGTGCCAGCAGCTACGACAGGAATTCACCCCTCCACTTT
abundance: -; v_gene: TRBV5-8; j_gene: TRBJ2-1; d_gene: -; CDR3aa: CASSWGAGVQFF; CDR3nt: TGTGCCAGCAGTTGGGGGGCGGGGGTCCAGTTCTTC
abundance: few; v_gene: TRBV2; j_gene: TRBJ1-1; d_gene: TRBD1; CDR3aa: CASNRDSRTEAFF; CDR3nt: TGTGCCAGCAATCGGGACAGCCGCACTGAAGCTTTCTTT
abundance: -; v_gene: TRBV2; j_gene: TRBJ2-1; d_gene: TRBD2; CDR3aa: CASIQKREVEQFF; CDR3nt: TGTGCCAGCATACAAAAGCGGGAGGTTGAGCAGTTCTTC